This TCR beta chain derives from a study of CD8+CD57+ T cells in acquired aplastic anemia. This clonotype has just a few counts. Template material for TCR beta VDJ and CDR3 profiling consisted of genomic DNA. TCRdb used MiXCR to reprocess the reads, holding one entry per CDR3 protein. The table has approximately 170,000 distinct CDR3 sequences, roughly 50% seen once. Patients chosen for sequencing had shown CD8+CD57+ cell expansion by flow cytometry. The germline V gene has CDR1 LNHDA and CDR2 SQIVND (reference sequence). The CDR3 runs to 13 residues. V was pared by 6 bases and J by 2 bases, with 11 bases between.

The sample was sorted CD4+, CD8+, or CD8+CD57+ T cells (not recorded which) from PBMCs. This sequence joins TRBV19 and TRBJ2-7; D is possibly TRBD1 (6 bases). This sequence originates from a human donor with aplastic anemia. CDR3 amino acids: CASSLDSAYEQYF. CDR3 in DNA: TGTGCCAGTAGCTTGGACAGCGCCTACGAGCAGTACTTC.